A single sample is the source of the 26 T cell receptor beta chains below, sequenced in a study of cytotoxic CD8 clonotypes in ibrutinib-treated CLL. Here immunoSEQ multiplex PCR was the method, and the copy in TCRdb shows in-frame clones only, minus some. The data show about 200,000 clones, with around 75% seen just once and roughly 5.8% held by the top ten. The material sequenced was PBMCs, taken after 12 months of ibrutinib treatment. All receptors come from a human donor with chronic lymphocytic leukemia.

This clone appeared once. The chain joins TRBV6-5 to TRBJ2-5; D remains unclear. Germline lookup yields CDR1 MNHEY and CDR2 SVGAGI. This CDR3 comprises 14 residues. Between the trimmed V and J ends, which lost 7 bases and 3 bases, there was a span of 15 bases. The CDR3 sequence: CASTLYGREETQYF. For the CDR3, the DNA is TGTGCCAGCACCCTATACGGACGAGAAGAGACCCAGTACTTC.

The chain carries TRBV28 and TRBJ2-7, with TRBD1 as a possible D gene (5 bases). The V gene's germline CDR1 is MDHEN and CDR2 SYDVKM. Between the trimmed V and J ends, which lost 3 bases and 4 bases, there was a span of 13 bases. There are 14 residues in the CDR3. CDR3 region: CASSFQGGSYEQYF. The CDR3 nucleotides are TGTGCCAGCAGTTTCCAGGGCGGTTCATACGAGCAGTACTTC.

The rearrangement uses TRBV28 and TRBJ2-7, with 11 bases matching TRBD2. This CDR3 comprises 17 residues. Germline CDR1 and CDR2: MDHEN and SYDVKM. V gave up 4 bases and J gave up 4 bases; unmatched junction bases: 12. Here the CDR3 DNA reads TGTGCCAGCAGTTCTGCCCGGGGGACTAGCGGACTTTACGAGCAGTACTTC. Its protein is CASSSARGTSGLYEQYF.

V gene TRBV18 combines with J gene TRBJ1-2; D may be TRBD1 (6 bases). CDR1 and CDR2 from the germline V gene are KGHSH and LQKENI. This CDR3 contains 17 residues. Trimming took off 3 bases at V and 6 bases at J, with 23 bases between the two ends. CDR3 protein: CASSPLKDSPGSNGYTF. The CDR3 bases are TGTGCCAGCTCACCCCTCAAGGACAGCCCGGGCTCCAATGGCTACACCTTC.

Many counts were recorded for this clone. This chain uses TRBV18 with TRBJ1-2, with D possibly matching TRBD1 (6 bases). The germline V gene encodes CDR1 KGHSH and CDR2 LQKENI. The CDR3 extends over 14 amino acids. The V end lost 3 bases, the J end lost 8 bases, and 16 bases lay between the germline ends. The CDR3: CASSPDVAGEGYTF. The DNA of the CDR3 is TGTGCCAGCTCACCTGACGTAGCAGGGGAGGGCTACACCTTC.

The CDR3 spells CASSPMNTGELFF. In nucleotides, the CDR3 is TGTGCCAGCTCACCAATGAACACCGGGGAGCTGTTTTTT. The chain joins TRBV18 to TRBJ2-2; D is unresolved. Per germline, CDR1 KGHSH and CDR2 LQKENI. This CDR3 has 13 residues. Trimming pared 2 bases from V and 1 base from J, leaving 2 bases between.

The chain joins TRBV13 to TRBJ2-5; 14 bases map to TRBD2. The CDR3 extends over 18 amino acids. Trimming removed 5 bases from V and 5 bases from J; junction bases left unmatched: 13. Germline CDR1 reads PRHDT; CDR2 reads FYEKMQ (reference sequence). The CDR3, as DNA: TGTGCCAGCAGCCCGGCCGGGACTAGCGGGAGCCGCCGGGAGACCCAGTACTTC. Amino acid sequence: CASSPAGTSGSRRETQYF.

This chain joins TRBV11-2 and TRBJ2-6; D gene ambiguous. The CDR3 covers 17 residues. Trimming left V 0 bases short and J 2 bases short, with 11 bases between. Germline CDR1 is SGHAT and CDR2 is FQNNGV. CDR3 DNA: TGTGCCAGCAGCTTAGACAGGATTGTAACTGGGGCCAACGTCCTGACTTTC. This gives the protein CASSLDRIVTGANVLTF.

The chain uses TRBV9 and TRBJ1-1; no firm D call. Germline V gene lookup returns CDR1 SGDLS and CDR2 YYNGEE. Trimming shortened V by 2 bases and J by 4 bases, and 18 bases separated the two germline ends. The CDR3 runs 16 residues. CDR3 in DNA: TGTGCCAGCAGCGTTGACTGGGGAGGGAGTGCCACTGAAGCTTTCTTT. Protein sequence: CASSVDWGGSATEAFF.

The chain couples TRBV28 to TRBJ2-5, with 7 bases aligning to TRBD2. Losses at the gene ends were 5 bases for V and 5 bases for J; bases not matched to a gene: 11. Looked up from germline, CDR1 is MDHEN and CDR2 is SYDVKM. This CDR3 is 15 amino acids long. CDR3 in DNA: TGTGCCAGCAGTCCCCACGGCGGGAGAGGGGAGACCCAGTACTTC. This sequence encodes CASSPHGGRGETQYF. The variable domain in full, completed from reference TRBV28 and TRBJ2-5, reads DVKVTQSSRYLVKRTGEKVFLECVQDMDHENMFWYRQDPGLGLRLIYFSYDVKMKEKGDIPEGYSVSREKKERFSLILESASTNQTSMYLCASSPHGGRGETQYFGPGTRLLVL.

The chain joins TRBV6-1 to TRBJ2-1; 8 bases fit TRBD2. J lost 1 base, V lost 3 bases, and 5 bases had no gene match. CDR1 and CDR2 from the germline V gene are MNHNS and SASEGT. The CDR3 covers 16 residues. The CDR3 DNA follows: TGTGCCAGCAGTGAGATATTAGCGGGGTCCTACAATGAGCAGTTCTTC. Its protein is CASSEILAGSYNEQFF.

V usage is TRBV18 and J usage is TRBJ1-2, with TRBD1 matching 9 bases. Trimming at V came to 3 bases and at J to 3 bases, leaving 5 bases not matched to a gene. CDR1 and CDR2 from the germline V gene are KGHSH and LQKENI. The CDR3 is 15 amino acids. The DNA of the CDR3 is TGTGCCAGCTCACCCCCCGGGACAGGGTACTATGGCTACACCTTC. Residues: CASSPPGTGYYGYTF.

This clone was observed a single time. One junction end disagrees with the germline gene, perhaps due to a read error. V is TRBV30 and J is TRBJ1-6; 8 bases are shared with TRBD1. Per the germline V gene, CDR1 is GTSNPN and CDR2 is SVGIG (reference sequence). The CDR3 runs to 14 residues. The CDR3 loop reads CARRGGTGNSPLHF. CDR3 nucleotides: TGTGCCCGGAGGGGCGGGACAGGCAATTCACCCCTCCACTTT. Filled out from reference TRBV30 and TRBJ1-6, the complete variable domain reads SQTIHQWPATLVQPVGSPLSLECTVEGTSNPNLYWYRQAAGRGLQLLFYSVGIGQISSEVPQNLSASRPQDRQFILSSKKLLLSDSGFYLCARRGGTGNSPLHFGNGTRLTVT.

The rearrangement links TRBV6-1 to TRBJ1-4; D is unresolved. CDR1 and CDR2 (germline): MNHNS, SASEGT. The CDR3 is made up of 15 amino acids. The V and J ends lost 6 bases and 0 bases respectively, with 11 bases between them. This CDR3 is CASSTLLATNEKLFF. CDR3 nucleotide sequence: TGTGCCAGCAGCACACTATTGGCAACTAATGAAAAACTGTTTTTT.

The genes are TRBV27 and TRBJ2-5; TRBD1 is a possible D gene (5 bases). With 6 bases removed from V and 6 bases from J, the gap between germline ends came to 17 bases. The CDR3 length is 14 residues. CDR1 and CDR2 from the germline V gene are MNHEY and SMNVEV (reference sequence). CDR3 sequence: CASSPARVGKTQYF. The CDR3 bases are TGTGCCAGCAGCCCAGCCAGGGTAGGAAAGACCCAGTACTTC.

The chain joins TRBV7-3 to TRBJ2-7, with 9 positions matching TRBD1. V shed 5 bases and J 3 bases; nucleotides not matched to a gene: 8. This CDR3 region has 15 residues. Germline V lookup: CDR1 SGHTA, CDR2 FQGTGA. The CDR3 loop is CASSPGGTGNYEQYF. The CDR3 bases are TGTGCCAGCAGCCCAGGGGGGACAGGGAACTACGAGCAGTACTTC.

This clone was detected only once. The J gene is TRBJ1-1, the V gene TRBV7-6, with a possible D match to TRBD1 (5 bases). CDR1 SGHVS and CDR2 FNYEAQ come from the germline V gene. V was cut by 1 base and J by 5 bases, with 11 bases left in between. The CDR3 has 14 amino acids. The CDR3: CASSLGGTWTEAFF. Written as DNA, the CDR3 is TGTGCCAGCAGCTTAGGGGGGACCTGGACTGAAGCTTTCTTT.

The chain has TRBV5-6 and TRBJ1-5; D may be TRBD1 (6 bases). The CDR3 spans 14 residues. V gave up 4 bases and J gave up 1 base, with 9 bases separating them. CDR1 is SGHDT, CDR2 YYEEEE, per germline. As DNA, the CDR3 is TGTGCCAGCAGCCGTGGACAGAGCAATCAGCCCCAGCATTTT. Translation gives CASSRGQSNQPQHF.

This clone was detected a few times. The chain uses TRBV29-1 and TRBJ2-1; TRBD2 aligns across 8 bases. Germline CDR1 reads SQVTM; CDR2 reads ANQGSEA. This CDR3 is built from 13 residues. The ends lost 6 bases at V and 7 bases at J; junction bases unmatched: 8. CDR3 sequence reads: CSVSGSRWNEQFF. Written as DNA, the CDR3 is TGCAGCGTAAGCGGGAGTCGTTGGAATGAGCAGTTCTTC.

In the case of this clone: Other DNA sequences from this sample encode an identical CDR3 as well. This chain uses TRBV2 with TRBJ2-1, with a tentative D call TRBD2 (6 bases). The germline V and J ends were trimmed by 4 bases and 4 bases, with 11 bases remaining between them. This CDR3 contains 14 residues. Germline CDR1 and CDR2: SNHLY and FYNNEI. The CDR3 here is CASSGGGAYNEQFF. CDR3 DNA sequence: TGTGCCAGCAGTGGGGGCGGGGCTTACAATGAGCAGTTCTTC.

This clone has more than one count but fewer than ten. J is TRBJ1-4 and V is TRBV28; 8 nucleotides agree with TRBD1. In germline, CDR1 is MDHEN, CDR2 SYDVKM. CDR3 length: 16 amino acids. J gave up 0 bases and V 6 bases, and 6 bases lay outside the gene matches. CDR3 loop: CASRPRGHTTNEKLFF. In nucleotides, the CDR3 is TGTGCCAGCAGGCCCAGGGGGCATACAACTAATGAAAAACTGTTTTTT.

In its sample, this clone was seen once. The V call is TRBV2, the J call TRBJ2-3, with D maybe TRBD1 (5 bases). The germline CDR1 and CDR2 sequences are SNHLY and FYNNEI. The CDR3 is made up of 13 amino acids. The germline V and J ends were trimmed by 5 bases and 4 bases, with 10 bases remaining between them. The CDR3 reads CASSQGWSDTQYF. The CDR3 DNA follows: TGTGCCAGCAGTCAGGGCTGGTCAGATACGCAGTATTTT.

CDR3 DNA sequence: TGCGCCAGCAGTCCTGACAGGGGCCTCTCCTACGAGCAGTACTTC. Amino acid sequence: CASSPDRGLSYEQYF. This chain links TRBV5-1 with TRBJ2-7; TRBD1 aligns across 8 bases. Germline V gene data show CDR1 as SGHRS and CDR2 as YFSETQ. This CDR3 has 15 amino acids. With 5 bases clipped from V and 0 bases from J, the junction kept 7 bases outside the gene matches. The entire variable domain, with the rest obtained from reference TRBV5-1 and TRBJ2-7, is as follows: KAGVTQTPRYLIKTRGQQVTLSCSPISGHRSVSWYQQTPGQGLQFLFEYFSETQRNKGNFPGRFSGRQFSNSRSEMNVSTLELGDSALYLCASSPDRGLSYEQYFGPGTRLTVT.

Only one count was recorded for this clone. This chain connects TRBV4-1 to TRBJ2-7; a weak D match, TRBD1 (6 bases). V gave up 1 base and J gave up 2 bases, with 12 bases separating them. This CDR3 has 15 residues. Germline V gives CDR1 MGHRA, CDR2 YSYEKL. The CDR3 DNA is TGCGCCAGCAGCCAAGCCCCACCAGGGGCCTACGAGCAGTACTTC. This translates into CASSQAPPGAYEQYF.

This clone was picked up a small number of times. V usage is TRBV9 and J usage is TRBJ1-1; D is uncertain. V was trimmed by 5 bases and J by 4 bases, leaving 12 bases between them. This CDR3 contains 13 residues. Germline V gives CDR1 SGDLS, CDR2 YYNGEE. CDR3 nucleotides: TGTGCCAGCAGTGGCTGGGGAGGCACTGAAGCTTTCTTT. This codes for CASSGWGGTEAFF.

The chain carries TRBV6-5 and TRBJ1-1, with 9 bases fitting TRBD1. CDR3 length: 15 residues. The germline gives CDR1 MNHEY, CDR2 SVGAGI. Trimming cost V 0 bases and J 4 bases; bases outside gene matches: 3. CDR3 in amino acids: CASSYSTGGGTEAFF. CDR3 nucleotide sequence: TGTGCCAGCAGTTACTCGACAGGGGGAGGCACTGAAGCTTTCTTT.